Below, one TCR beta chain is given with its context. Its antigen is not known. Researchers used 5'RACE with constant-segment primers to make TCR alpha and TCR beta cDNA libraries that carry sample barcodes and UMIs. Each CDR3 protein is one row after TCRdb ran MiXCR on the 5' RACE reads. The sample consists of over 150,000 distinct CDR3 sequences, 10% to 15% of them appearing once. CDR3 length equals 16 residues. Trimming removed 2 bases from V and 0 bases from J, with 12 bases in between. The germline V gene encodes CDR1 SGHDN and CDR2 FVKESK. This entry is derived from a study of T-cell memory formation after mild COVID-19. Study-level findings and limits: The authors did not confirm SARS-CoV-2 specificity of second-wave clones peaking day 37. In pre-infection memory, a portion of responding clones appeared, which suggested that cross-reactive memory joined. Mainly in CM and EM were contracting CD4+ clones; CD8+ were in EMRA.

Sample: PBMCs or a T cell subset sorted from them (not recorded which). The TCR sequence derives from a man aged 18 to 30 who had mild COVID-19 (a few samples of this study predate the infection). Cell type and time point are not known. The rearrangement uses TRBV14 and TRBJ2-3; D tentatively reads TRBD1 or TRBD2 (5 bases each). CDR3 loop: CASSQPRGASTDTQYF. CDR3 sequence (DNA): TGTGCCAGCAGCCAACCGAGGGGAGCTAGCACAGATACGCAGTATTTT.